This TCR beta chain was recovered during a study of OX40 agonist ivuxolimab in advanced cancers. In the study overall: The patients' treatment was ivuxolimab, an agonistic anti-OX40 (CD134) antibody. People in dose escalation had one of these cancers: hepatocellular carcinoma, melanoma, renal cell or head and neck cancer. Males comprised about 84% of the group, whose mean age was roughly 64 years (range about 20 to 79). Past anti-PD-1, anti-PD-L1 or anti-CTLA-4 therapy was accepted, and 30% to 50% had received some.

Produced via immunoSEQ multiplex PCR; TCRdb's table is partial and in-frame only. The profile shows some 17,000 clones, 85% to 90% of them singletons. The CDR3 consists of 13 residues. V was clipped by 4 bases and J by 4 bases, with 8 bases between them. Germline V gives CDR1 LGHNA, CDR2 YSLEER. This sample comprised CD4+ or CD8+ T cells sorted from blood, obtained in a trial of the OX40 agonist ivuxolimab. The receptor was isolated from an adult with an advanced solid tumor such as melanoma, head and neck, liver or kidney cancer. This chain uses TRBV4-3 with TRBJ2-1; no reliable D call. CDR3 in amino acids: CASSLGTYNEQFF. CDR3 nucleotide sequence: TGCGCCAGCAGCCTAGGAACGTACAATGAGCAGTTCTTC.